Below, 5 T cell receptor beta chains from the same sample are listed, as sequenced in a study of shared clonotypes between healthy human individuals. Sequencing used immunoSEQ multiplex PCR; TCRdb keeps in-frame clones, though not all of them. The sample lists some 2.3 million clones; more than 85% were seen once. Sequenced: naive CD4+ T cells from PBMCs. Subset described: CD45RA+ positively selected. Every receptor here comes from a man younger than 30 in good health. Some clones in this sample may be carry-over from other donors' samples.

V gene TRBV9 combines with J gene TRBJ2-3, with 10 bases that match TRBD1. The germline V gene encodes CDR1 SGDLS and CDR2 YYNGEE. V trimming: 4 bases; J trimming: 2 bases; junction bases outside the gene matches: 10. The CDR3 has 17 amino acids. This CDR3 reads CASSFSPGTGDTDTQYF. The CDR3, as DNA: TGTGCCAGCAGCTTTTCCCCCGGGACAGGGGACACAGATACGCAGTATTTT.

Only one count was recorded for this clone. This sequence joins TRBV2 and TRBJ2-1; TRBD2 matches at 8 bases. Trimming removed 4 bases from V and 7 bases from J; junction bases left unmatched: 3. The CDR3 has 13 residues. Germline V gene sequence: CDR1 SNHLY, CDR2 FYNNEI. CDR3 sequence reads: CASSVGRGNEQFF. CDR3 DNA sequence: TGTGCCAGCAGTGTCGGGAGGGGAAATGAGCAGTTCTTC.

V gene TRBV5-1 combines with J gene TRBJ1-1; the D is unclear. V lost 5 bases to trimming and J lost 5 bases, with 19 bases between them. The CDR3 loop spans 15 amino acids. The germline CDR1 and CDR2 sequences are SGHRS and YFSETQ. CDR3 sequence reads: CASSSGEIWGTEAFF. The DNA for the CDR3 is TGCGCCAGCAGTTCCGGGGAAATTTGGGGAACTGAAGCTTTCTTT.

Here the CDR3 reads CASSVGFAGGSPYEQYF. The DNA for the CDR3 is TGTGCCAGCAGCGTCGGGTTTGCCGGTGGGTCCCCATACGAGCAGTACTTC. The chain carries TRBV9 and TRBJ2-7; D unclear. Trimming stripped 2 bases from V and 4 bases from J, with 22 bases between. CDR1 is SGDLS, CDR2 YYNGEE, per germline. This CDR3 has 17 amino acids. Based on the CDR3 plus reference TRBV9 and TRBJ2-7, the full variable domain is DSGVTQTPKHLITATGQRVTLRCSPRSGDLSVYWYQQSLDQGLQFLIQYYNGEERAKGNILERFSAQQFPDLHSELNLSSLELGDSALYFCASSVGFAGGSPYEQYFGPGTRLTVT.

The chain uses TRBV15 and TRBJ2-4, with D perhaps given as TRBD1 or TRBD2 (5 bases each). Trimming left V 5 bases short and J 7 bases short, with 27 bases between. This CDR3 region has 18 residues. Germline assignment: CDR1 LNHNV and CDR2 YYDKDF (reference sequence). The CDR3 is CATSGPRDRDPRWNIQYF. Here the CDR3 DNA reads TGTGCCACCAGCGGACCCCGGGACCGCGATCCCCGCTGGAACATTCAGTACTTC.